The rows below give T cell receptor beta chains drawn from one sample of a study of T cell repertoires in cytomegalovirus infection. No antigens are known for them. TCRdb reprocessed the reads via MiXCR and lists one record per CDR3 protein. This table has 360,000 or so distinct CDR3 sequences, about 34% appearing once. The source was cultured PBMCs, collected from culture after CMV antigen stimulation. These receptor sequences come from a human donor in good health (CMV status not recorded). Some clones in this sample may be carry-over from other donors' samples. Each CDR3 is given with its conserved first and last residue. Fields, in order: J gene, clone size, V gene, D gene, CDR3 protein, CDR3 DNA. A D gene is named only where the DNA matches it firmly. Clone sizes are given selectively: once, few, many, or a class where the clone is expanded.

TRBJ2-1	NA	TRBV25-1	NA	CASSDSTSGQDYNEQFF	TGTGCCAGCAGTGATTCCACATCAGGGCAGGATTACAATGAGCAGTTCTTC
TRBJ2-7	few	TRBV11-2	TRBD2	CASNSPGSGRALEQYF	TGTGCCAGCAACTCCCCGGGGAGCGGGAGGGCCTTAGAGCAGTACTTC
TRBJ2-1	NA	TRBV5-6	NA	CASRVRGRDPYNEQFF	TGTGCCAGCAGGGTACGAGGGAGAGACCCTTACAATGAGCAGTTCTTC
TRBJ2-1	NA	TRBV28	TRBD2	CASSPSGTYNEQFF	TGTGCCAGCAGCCCTAGCGGGACTTACAATGAGCAGTTCTTC
TRBJ1-1	NA	TRBV28	TRBD1	CASRQYRLRDRGTEAFF	TGTGCCAGCAGGCAATATCGCCTCCGGGACAGGGGCACTGAAGCTTTCTTT
TRBJ2-2	once	TRBV7-1	NA	CASSPHGGELFF	TGTGCCAGCAGCCCTCACGGTGGGGAGCTGTTTTTT
TRBJ2-2	NA	TRBV4-3	TRBD2	CASSQDGRAHTGELFF	TGCGCCAGCAGCCAAGATGGGAGGGCCCACACCGGGGAGCTGTTTTTT
TRBJ2-5	NA	TRBV7-7	TRBD1	CASSADRGETQYF	TGTGCTAGCAGCGCAGACAGGGGCGAGACCCAGTACTTC
TRBJ1-1	many	TRBV12-3/TRBV12-4	TRBD1	CASSSGTGEFAFF	TGTGCCAGCAGTTCCGGGACAGGGGAATTTGCTTTCTTT
TRBJ1-1	many	TRBV12-3/TRBV12-4	NA	CASSLGGPGDTEAFF	TGTGCCAGCAGTTTAGGTGGTCCAGGGGATACTGAAGCTTTCTTT
TRBJ2-7	few	TRBV2	NA	CASGGYEQYF	TGTGCCAGCGGGGGCTACGAGCAGTACTTC
TRBJ1-5	few	TRBV24-1	TRBD1	CATSDSTGSPTQPQHF	TGTGCCACCAGTGATTCGACAGGGTCCCCAACTCAGCCCCAGCATTTT
TRBJ2-4	NA	TRBV2	NA	CASRKSENIQYF	TGTGCCAGCCGGAAGTCGGAGAACATTCAGTACTTC
TRBJ1-2	few	TRBV4-1	NA	CASSQAPPQGGYGYTF	TGCGCCAGCAGCCAAGCACCTCCTCAGGGAGGGTATGGCTACACCTTC
TRBJ2-3	NA	TRBV6-2/TRBV6-3	TRBD1	CASSWGQDPTDTQYF	TGTGCCAGCAGTTGGGGACAGGACCCAACAGATACGCAGTATTTT
TRBJ2-5	NA	TRBV6-2/TRBV6-3	NA	CASSYAQGGVETQYF	TGTGCCAGCAGCTACGCCCAGGGGGGGGTGGAGACCCAGTACTTC
TRBJ2-6	few	TRBV4-1	TRBD2	CASSLTSGSNNPGANVLTF	TGCGCCAGCAGTCTTACTAGCGGGAGTAATAATCCTGGGGCCAACGTCCTGACTTTC
TRBJ1-1	few	TRBV24-1	NA	CATSDFSYTEAFF	TGTGCCACCAGTGATTTTAGCTACACTGAAGCTTTCTTT
TRBJ2-1	few	TRBV29-1	NA	CSFYATDYNEQFF	TGCAGCTTTTACGCCACGGACTACAATGAGCAGTTCTTC
TRBJ2-3	NA	TRBV4-1	TRBD1	CASSLGQDTDTQYF	TGCGCCAGCAGCCTGGGACAGGACACAGATACGCAGTATTTT
TRBJ1-1	once	TRBV6-2/TRBV6-3	NA	CASSYSLGQRLNTEAFF	TGTGCCAGCAGTTACTCCTTAGGACAGCGTCTGAACACTGAAGCTTTCTTT
TRBJ1-4	many	TRBV7-9	NA	CASSFSTTNEKLFF	TGTGCCAGCAGCTTCTCAACAACTAATGAAAAACTGTTTTTT
TRBJ2-7	NA	TRBV6-2/TRBV6-3	TRBD2	CASSGAGDGYEQYF	TGTGCCAGCAGTGGGGCGGGAGATGGTTACGAGCAGTACTTC
TRBJ2-5	few	TRBV6-5	TRBD2	CASSYSAGGSRQETQYF	TGTGCCAGCAGTTACTCGGCGGGGGGGAGCCGACAAGAGACCCAGTACTTC
TRBJ2-2	many	TRBV6-1	NA	CASSAIDGTGELFF	TGTGCCAGCAGTGCCATTGACGGGACCGGGGAGCTGTTTTTT
TRBJ1-3	few	TRBV6-6	NA	CASSADSARIYF	TGTGCCAGCAGCGCGGACAGTGCAAGAATATATTTT
TRBJ1-1	NA	TRBV6-2/TRBV6-3	NA	CASSYSRDGGGTEAFF	TGTGCCAGCAGTTATAGCAGGGATGGAGGCGGCACTGAAGCTTTCTTT
TRBJ2-5	few	TRBV7-2	NA	CASSLVAQETQYF	TGTGCCAGCAGCTTAGTTGCGCAAGAGACCCAGTACTTC
TRBJ2-1	NA	TRBV20-1	NA	CSAPTWAHNEQFF	TGCAGTGCCCCAACCTGGGCCCACAATGAGCAGTTCTTC
TRBJ1-2	few	TRBV4-3	NA	CASSQDRGSGNYGYTF	TGCGCCAGCAGCCAAGATAGAGGGTCCGGTAACTATGGCTACACCTTC
TRBJ1-6	once	TRBV28	NA	CASSSIVGSPLHF	TGTGCCAGCAGTTCCATCGTCGGTTCACCCCTCCACTTT
TRBJ2-5	once	TRBV20-1	NA	CSASLSGRARKETQYF	TGCAGTGCTAGCCTTAGCGGAAGGGCCAGAAAAGAGACCCAGTACTTC
TRBJ2-3	few	TRBV20-1	TRBD2	CSASLAGNPSTDTQYF	TGCAGTGCTAGTCTAGCGGGTAATCCTAGCACAGATACGCAGTATTTT
TRBJ2-5	few	TRBV5-8	TRBD2	CASSLGLAGETVETQYF	TGTGCCAGCAGCCTGGGACTAGCGGGAGAGACCGTGGAGACCCAGTACTTC
TRBJ2-1	few	TRBV6-1	NA	CASSEGNNEQFF	TGTGCCAGCAGTGAAGGGAACAATGAGCAGTTCTTC
TRBJ2-3	NA	TRBV7-9	NA	CASSSARPSTDTQYF	TGTGCCAGCAGCTCCGCCAGGCCTAGCACAGATACGCAGTATTTT
TRBJ2-5	NA	TRBV20-1	TRBD2	CSGNSGSVQETQYF	TGCAGTGGTAATAGCGGGTCTGTCCAAGAGACCCAGTACTTC
TRBJ2-3	NA	TRBV24-1	NA	CATGIATSTDTQYF	TGTGCCACCGGGATCGCGACTAGCACAGATACGCAGTATTTT
TRBJ1-6	many	TRBV7-2	TRBD1	CASRSRDSHNSPLHF	TGTGCCAGCAGATCCCGGGACAGCCATAATTCACCCCTCCACTTT
TRBJ2-5	NA	TRBV6-1	NA	CASSEPQGGQETQYF	TGTGCCAGCAGTGAACCCCAGGGGGGCCAAGAGACCCAGTACTTC
TRBJ1-1	many	TRBV5-1	TRBD1	CASSFTGGVEAFF	TGCGCCAGCAGCTTCACAGGGGGAGTTGAAGCTTTCTTT
TRBJ1-2	NA	TRBV28	NA	CASTAAPNYGYTF	TGTGCCAGCACGGCAGCACCTAACTATGGCTACACCTTC
TRBJ2-3	few	TRBV10-3	TRBD1	CAIMGQGTDTQYF	TGTGCCATCATGGGACAGGGAACAGATACGCAGTATTTT
TRBJ2-1	NA	TRBV7-9	NA	CASSSRTDLVEQFF	TGTGCCAGCAGCTCCAGGACCGACCTGGTTGAGCAGTTCTTC
TRBJ2-2	few	TRBV7-6	NA	CASSFSTSAGTGELFF	TGTGCCAGCAGCTTCAGCACAAGCGCAGGCACCGGGGAGCTGTTTTTT
TRBJ2-7	NA	TRBV19	TRBD2	CASSTSSGRGNEQYF	TGTGCCAGTAGTACGTCTAGCGGGAGGGGGAACGAGCAGTACTTC
TRBJ2-6	NA	TRBV5-6	NA	CASSWGGGGSGANVLTF	TGTGCCAGCAGCTGGGGCGGGGGCGGCTCTGGGGCCAACGTCCTGACTTTC
TRBJ2-1	NA	TRBV4-1	TRBD2	CASSPEAAGDYNEQFF	TGCGCCAGCAGCCCAGAAGCAGCGGGAGACTACAATGAGCAGTTCTTC
TRBJ1-1	NA	TRBV6-1	NA	CASSGTWNTEAFF	TGTGCCAGCTCGGGCACATGGAACACTGAAGCTTTCTTT
TRBJ2-6	few	TRBV12-3/TRBV12-4	NA	CASSLGLLKGANVLTF	TGTGCCAGCAGTTTGGGACTCCTAAAGGGGGCCAACGTCCTGACTTTC
TRBJ2-1	NA	TRBV7-8	TRBD2	CASSPGTSGISSYNEQFF	TGTGCCAGCAGCCCAGGGACTAGCGGGATAAGCTCCTACAATGAGCAGTTCTTC
TRBJ2-3	NA	TRBV3-1	TRBD1	CASSLRPGQGATQYF	TGTGCCAGCAGCCTCCGACCTGGGCAGGGGGCTACGCAGTATTTT
TRBJ2-1	few	TRBV6-2/TRBV6-3	NA	CASSYSAVGLFSYNEQFF	TGTGCCAGCAGTTACTCCGCTGTAGGACTATTCTCCTACAATGAGCAGTTCTTC
TRBJ2-3	NA	TRBV29-1	TRBD2	CSAPTSGSTDTQYF	TGCAGCGCGCCCACTAGCGGATCCACAGATACGCAGTATTTT
TRBJ1-4	NA	TRBV20-1	NA	CSASSGVREKLFF	TGCAGTGCTAGCTCTGGGGTGAGGGAAAAACTGTTTTTT
TRBJ2-1	few	TRBV24-1	NA	CATSEPTVNEQFF	TGTGCCACCAGTGAACCGACGGTCAATGAGCAGTTCTTC
TRBJ2-7	few	TRBV10-3	NA	CAISESQRVHEQYF	TGTGCCATCAGTGAGTCACAGCGGGTACACGAGCAGTACTTC
TRBJ1-1	few	TRBV7-2	TRBD1	CASSLAGTGGGTEAFF	TGTGCCAGCAGCTTAGCCGGGACAGGGGGCGGCACTGAAGCTTTCTTT
TRBJ2-7	many	TRBV7-2	NA	CASSLMGESSYEQYF	TGTGCCAGCAGCTTAATGGGGGAGTCCTCCTACGAGCAGTACTTC
TRBJ1-2	NA	TRBV19	TRBD1	CASSVTGTDYGYTF	TGTGCCAGTAGTGTAACCGGGACAGACTATGGCTACACCTTC